The T cell receptor (beta chain) under discussion was sequenced for a study of T cell changes during pregnancy in multiple sclerosis. The table came from immunoSEQ multiplex PCR; TCRdb's copy has only in-frame clones and leaves some out. This sample has 110,000 or so clones; approximately 93% occur once, and the top ten carry roughly 6.2%. This clone was picked up one time. Per germline, CDR1 SGHTA and CDR2 FQGTGA. V lost 2 bases to trimming and J lost 3 bases, with 10 bases between them. The CDR3 loop spans 15 amino acids. This TCR came from a female donor with multiple sclerosis, enrolled in a pregnancy study. This rearrangement joins TRBV7-3 to TRBJ2-2; perhaps TRBD2 as D (5 bases). The material sequenced was peripheral blood, taken before pregnancy. CDR3 coding DNA: TGTGCCAGCAGCTTAGGGGAGTTTCACACCGGGGAGCTGTTTTTT. Its protein is CASSLGEFHTGELFF.